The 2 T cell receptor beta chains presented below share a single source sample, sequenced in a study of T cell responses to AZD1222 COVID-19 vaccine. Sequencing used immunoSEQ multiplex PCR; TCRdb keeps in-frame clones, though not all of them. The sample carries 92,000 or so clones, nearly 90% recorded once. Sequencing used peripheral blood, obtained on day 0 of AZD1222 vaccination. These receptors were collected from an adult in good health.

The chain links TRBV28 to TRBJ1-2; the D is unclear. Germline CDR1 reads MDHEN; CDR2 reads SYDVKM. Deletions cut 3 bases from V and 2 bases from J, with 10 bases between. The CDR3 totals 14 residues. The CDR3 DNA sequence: TGTGCCAGCAGTTTCCCAGGAGGGAACTATGGCTACACCTTC. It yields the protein CASSFPGGNYGYTF.

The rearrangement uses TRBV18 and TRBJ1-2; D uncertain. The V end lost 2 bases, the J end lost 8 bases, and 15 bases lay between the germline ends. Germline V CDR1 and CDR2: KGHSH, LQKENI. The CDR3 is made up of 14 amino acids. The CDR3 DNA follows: TGTGCCAGCTCACCAGACCCGCTGGAGGGAGGCTACACCTTC. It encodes CASSPDPLEGGYTF.